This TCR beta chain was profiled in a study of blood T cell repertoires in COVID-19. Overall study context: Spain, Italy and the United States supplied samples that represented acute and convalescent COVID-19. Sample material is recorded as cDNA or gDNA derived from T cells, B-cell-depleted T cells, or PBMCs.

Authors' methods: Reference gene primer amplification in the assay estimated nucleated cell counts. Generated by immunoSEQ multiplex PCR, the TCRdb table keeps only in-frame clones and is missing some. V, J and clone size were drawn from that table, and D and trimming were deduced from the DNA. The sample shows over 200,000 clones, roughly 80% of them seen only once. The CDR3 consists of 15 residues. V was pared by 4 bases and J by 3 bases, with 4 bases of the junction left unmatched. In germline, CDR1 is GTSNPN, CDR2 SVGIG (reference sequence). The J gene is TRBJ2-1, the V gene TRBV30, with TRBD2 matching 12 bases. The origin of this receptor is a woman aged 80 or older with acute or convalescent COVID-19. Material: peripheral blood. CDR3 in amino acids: CAWTVGLAGYNEQFF. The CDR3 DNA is TGTGCCTGGACCGTGGGACTAGCGGGCTACAATGAGCAGTTCTTC. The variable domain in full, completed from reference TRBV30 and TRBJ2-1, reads SQTIHQWPATLVQPVGSPLSLECTVEGTSNPNLYWYRQAAGRGLQLLFYSVGIGQISSEVPQNLSASRPQDRQFILSSKKLLLSDSGFYLCAWTVGLAGYNEQFFGPGTRLTVL.